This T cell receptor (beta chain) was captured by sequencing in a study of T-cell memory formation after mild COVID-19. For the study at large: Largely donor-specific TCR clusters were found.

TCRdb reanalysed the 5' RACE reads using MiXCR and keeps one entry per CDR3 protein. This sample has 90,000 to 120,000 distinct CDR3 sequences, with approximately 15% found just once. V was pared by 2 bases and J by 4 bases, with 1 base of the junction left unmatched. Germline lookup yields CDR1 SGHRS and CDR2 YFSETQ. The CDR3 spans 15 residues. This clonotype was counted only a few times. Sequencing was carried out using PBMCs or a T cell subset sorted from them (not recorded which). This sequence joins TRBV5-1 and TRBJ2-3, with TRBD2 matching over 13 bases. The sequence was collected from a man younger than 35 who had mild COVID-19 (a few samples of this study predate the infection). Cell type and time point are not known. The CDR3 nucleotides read TGCGCCAGCAGCTTTGGGACTAGCGGGGCAGATACGCAGTATTTT. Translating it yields CASSFGTSGADTQYF.